This T cell receptor beta chain is from a study of PD-1 blockade in classical Hodgkin lymphoma. In the study overall: Patients were given intravenous nivolumab, 3 mg/kg, every 2 weeks.

The sample's time point: cycle 4 day 1 (C4D1), after more than five weeks of nivolumab. Every patient experienced relapse after autologous stem cell transplantation, and brentuximab vedotin exposure varied. When best responses were assessed, they were complete response, partial response or progressive disease. CDR1 MGHDK and CDR2 SYGVNS come from the germline V gene. The CDR3 is 14 amino acids. The V end lost 8 bases, the J end lost 6 bases, and 19 bases lay between the germline ends. A word on this clone: What it recognizes is unknown.

Study-wide findings and caveats: Similar baseline diversity was found in complete responders and newly diagnosed patients. The study found that TCR diversity rose significantly by C4D1 in CD4+ but not CD8+ cells.

Some clones are missing from TCRdb's copy, which holds only in-frame ones; the method was immunoSEQ multiplex PCR. This sample has over 85,000 clones; 75% to 95% occur once, and the top ten carry under 3.5%. This TCR came from a human donor with classical Hodgkin lymphoma. V usage is TRBV25-1 and J usage is TRBJ1-1; TRBD1 is a possible D gene (6 bases). The material was peripheral blood mononuclear cells (PBMCs), obtained before the fourth cycle of nivolumab. CDR3 nucleotides: TGTGCCAGCCGACGGGACATCGGGGCCTCTGAAGCTTTCTTT. This translates into CASRRDIGASEAFF.